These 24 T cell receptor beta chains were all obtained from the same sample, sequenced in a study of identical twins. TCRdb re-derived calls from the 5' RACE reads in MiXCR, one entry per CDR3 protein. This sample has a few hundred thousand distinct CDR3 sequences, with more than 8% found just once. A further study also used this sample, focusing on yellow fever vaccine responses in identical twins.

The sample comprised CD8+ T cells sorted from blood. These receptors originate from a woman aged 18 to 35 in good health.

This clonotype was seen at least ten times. The CDR3 loop reads CASSDAGTRAIDEQFF. In DNA, the CDR3 is TGTGCCAGCAGTGATGCAGGGACTAGGGCTATCGATGAGCAGTTCTTC. The chain carries TRBV6-4 and TRBJ2-1; 8 nucleotides agree with TRBD2. V shed 3 bases, J shed 8 bases, and the junction held 12 bases outside the gene matches. Germline-derived CDR1 and CDR2 are MRHNA and SNTAGT. The CDR3 contains 16 residues.

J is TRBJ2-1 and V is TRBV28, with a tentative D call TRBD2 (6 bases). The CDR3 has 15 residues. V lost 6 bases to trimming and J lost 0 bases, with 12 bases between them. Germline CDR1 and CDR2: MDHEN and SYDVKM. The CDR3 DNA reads TGTGCCAGCAGCTCGGGGGATAGCTCCTACAATGAGCAGTTCTTC. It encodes CASSSGDSSYNEQFF.

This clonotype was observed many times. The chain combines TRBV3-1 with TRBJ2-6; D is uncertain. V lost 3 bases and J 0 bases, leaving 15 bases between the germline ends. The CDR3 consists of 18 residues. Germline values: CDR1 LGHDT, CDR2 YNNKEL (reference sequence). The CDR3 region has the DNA TGTGCCAGCAGCCACTCAAGTTGGACGGGCTCTGGGGCCAACGTCCTGACTTTC. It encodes CASSHSSWTGSGANVLTF.

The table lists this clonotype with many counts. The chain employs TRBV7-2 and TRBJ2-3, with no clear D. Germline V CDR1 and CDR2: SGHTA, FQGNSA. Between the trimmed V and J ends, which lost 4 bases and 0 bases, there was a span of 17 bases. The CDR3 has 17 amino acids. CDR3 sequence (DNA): TGTGCCAGCAGCTCCGCCTTGGAGCCCTATAGCACAGATACGCAGTATTTT. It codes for CASSSALEPYSTDTQYF.

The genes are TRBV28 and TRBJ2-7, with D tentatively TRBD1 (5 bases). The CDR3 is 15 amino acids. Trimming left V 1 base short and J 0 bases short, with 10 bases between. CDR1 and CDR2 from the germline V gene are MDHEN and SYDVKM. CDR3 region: CASSLLPGSSYEQYF. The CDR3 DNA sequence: TGTGCCAGCAGTTTATTACCAGGGTCCTCCTACGAGCAGTACTTC. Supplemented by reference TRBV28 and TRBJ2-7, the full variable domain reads DVKVTQSSRYLVKRTGEKVFLECVQDMDHENMFWYRQDPGLGLRLIYFSYDVKMKEKGDIPEGYSVSREKKERFSLILESASTNQTSMYLCASSLLPGSSYEQYFGPGTRLTVT.

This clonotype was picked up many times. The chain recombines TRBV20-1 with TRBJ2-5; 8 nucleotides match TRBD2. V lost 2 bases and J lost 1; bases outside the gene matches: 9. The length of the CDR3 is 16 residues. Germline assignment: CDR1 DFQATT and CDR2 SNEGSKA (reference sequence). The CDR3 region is CSARPRAGVGQETQYF. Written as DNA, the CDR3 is TGCAGTGCTAGACCCCGAGCGGGGGTGGGCCAAGAGACCCAGTACTTC.

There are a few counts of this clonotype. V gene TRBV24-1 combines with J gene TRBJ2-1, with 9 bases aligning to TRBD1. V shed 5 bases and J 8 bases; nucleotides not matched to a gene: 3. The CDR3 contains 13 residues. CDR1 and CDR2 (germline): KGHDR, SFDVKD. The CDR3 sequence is CATSAWTGDEQFF. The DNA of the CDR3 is TGTGCCACCAGTGCCTGGACAGGGGATGAGCAGTTCTTC.

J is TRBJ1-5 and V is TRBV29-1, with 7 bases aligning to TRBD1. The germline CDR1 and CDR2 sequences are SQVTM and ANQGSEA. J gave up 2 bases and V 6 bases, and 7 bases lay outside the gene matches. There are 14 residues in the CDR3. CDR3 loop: CSVPGGRGNQPQHF. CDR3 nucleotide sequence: TGCAGCGTACCAGGGGGTAGGGGCAATCAGCCCCAGCATTTT.

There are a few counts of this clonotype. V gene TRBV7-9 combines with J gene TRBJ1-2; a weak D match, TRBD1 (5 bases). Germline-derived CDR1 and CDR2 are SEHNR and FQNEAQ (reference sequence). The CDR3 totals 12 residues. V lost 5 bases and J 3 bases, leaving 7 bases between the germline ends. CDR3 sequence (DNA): TGTGCCAGCAGCCCGGGGCACTATGGCTACACCTTC. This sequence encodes CASSPGHYGYTF.

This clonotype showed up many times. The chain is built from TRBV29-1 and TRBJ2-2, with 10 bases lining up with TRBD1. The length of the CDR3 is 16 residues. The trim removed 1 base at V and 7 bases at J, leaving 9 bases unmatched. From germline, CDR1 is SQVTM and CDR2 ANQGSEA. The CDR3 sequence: CSVEGQGALRGGELFF. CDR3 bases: TGCAGCGTTGAAGGACAGGGGGCCCTCAGGGGCGGGGAGCTGTTTTTT.

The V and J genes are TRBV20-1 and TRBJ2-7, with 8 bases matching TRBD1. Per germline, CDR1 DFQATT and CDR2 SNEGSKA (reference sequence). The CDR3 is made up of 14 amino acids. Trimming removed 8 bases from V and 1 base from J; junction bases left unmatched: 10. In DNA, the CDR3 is TGCAGTACAATCCAGGACAGGGTGTCCTACGAGCAGTACTTC. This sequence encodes CSTIQDRVSYEQYF.

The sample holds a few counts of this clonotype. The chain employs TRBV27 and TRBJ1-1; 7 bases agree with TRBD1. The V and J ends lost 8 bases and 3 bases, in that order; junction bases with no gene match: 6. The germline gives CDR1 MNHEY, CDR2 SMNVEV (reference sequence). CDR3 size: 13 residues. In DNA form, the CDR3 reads TGTGCCAGCTACAGGGGTTATGACACTGAAGCTTTCTTT. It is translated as CASYRGYDTEAFF.

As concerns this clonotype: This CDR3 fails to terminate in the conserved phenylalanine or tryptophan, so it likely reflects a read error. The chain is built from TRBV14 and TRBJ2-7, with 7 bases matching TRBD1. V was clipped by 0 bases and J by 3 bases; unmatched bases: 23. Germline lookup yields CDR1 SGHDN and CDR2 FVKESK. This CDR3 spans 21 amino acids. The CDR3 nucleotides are TGTGCCAGCAGCCAAGATGGGTTGCCATGGGGATCCGGGACAGTAGGCTACGAGCAGTACTAC. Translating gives CASSQDGLPWGSGTVGYEQYY.

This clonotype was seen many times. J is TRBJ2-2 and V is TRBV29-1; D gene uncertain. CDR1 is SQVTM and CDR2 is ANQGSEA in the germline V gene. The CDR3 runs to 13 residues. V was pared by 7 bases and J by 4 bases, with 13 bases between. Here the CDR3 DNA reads TGCAGCGCCGCAGGAACAGCCACCGGGGAGCTGTTTTTT. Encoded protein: CSAAGTATGELFF.

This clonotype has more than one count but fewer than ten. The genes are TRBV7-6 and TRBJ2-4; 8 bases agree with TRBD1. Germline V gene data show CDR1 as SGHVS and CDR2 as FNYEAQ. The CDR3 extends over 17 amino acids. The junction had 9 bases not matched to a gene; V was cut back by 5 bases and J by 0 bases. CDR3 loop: CASSPARQGLAKNIQYF. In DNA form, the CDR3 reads TGTGCCAGCAGCCCAGCGCGACAGGGGTTAGCCAAAAACATTCAGTACTTC. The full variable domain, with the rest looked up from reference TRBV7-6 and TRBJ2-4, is GAGVSQSPRYKVTKRGQDVALRCDPISGHVSLYWYRQALGQGPEFLTYFNYEAQQDKSGLPNDRFSAERPEGSISTLTIQRTEQRDSAMYRCASSPARQGLAKNIQYFGAGTRLSVL.

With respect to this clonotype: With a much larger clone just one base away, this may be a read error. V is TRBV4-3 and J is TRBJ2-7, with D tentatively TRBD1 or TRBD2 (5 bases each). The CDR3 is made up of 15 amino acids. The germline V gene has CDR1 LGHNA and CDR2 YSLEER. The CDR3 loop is CASSQDIGAVYGQYF. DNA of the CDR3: TGCGCCAGCAGCCAAGATATCGGGGCAGTCTACGGGCAGTACTTC.

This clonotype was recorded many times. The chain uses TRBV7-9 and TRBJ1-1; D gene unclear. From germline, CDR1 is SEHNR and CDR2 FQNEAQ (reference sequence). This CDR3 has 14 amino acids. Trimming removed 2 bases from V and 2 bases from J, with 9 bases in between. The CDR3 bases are TGTGCCAGCAGCTTATCTGAGATAAACACTGAAGCTTTCTTT. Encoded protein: CASSLSEINTEAFF.

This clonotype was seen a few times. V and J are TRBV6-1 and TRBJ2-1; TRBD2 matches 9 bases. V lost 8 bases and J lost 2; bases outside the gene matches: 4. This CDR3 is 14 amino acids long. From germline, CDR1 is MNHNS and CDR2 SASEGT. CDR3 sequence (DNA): TGTGCCAGCGGCTTAGCGGGGGCCTACAATGAGCAGTTCTTC. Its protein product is CASGLAGAYNEQFF.

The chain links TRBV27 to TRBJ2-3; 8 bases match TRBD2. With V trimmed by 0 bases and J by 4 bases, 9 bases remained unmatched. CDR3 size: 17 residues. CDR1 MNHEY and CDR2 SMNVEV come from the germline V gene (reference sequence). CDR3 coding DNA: TGTGCCAGCAGTTTATCCGCTAGCGGGCACGGCGCAGATACGCAGTATTTT. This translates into CASSLSASGHGADTQYF.

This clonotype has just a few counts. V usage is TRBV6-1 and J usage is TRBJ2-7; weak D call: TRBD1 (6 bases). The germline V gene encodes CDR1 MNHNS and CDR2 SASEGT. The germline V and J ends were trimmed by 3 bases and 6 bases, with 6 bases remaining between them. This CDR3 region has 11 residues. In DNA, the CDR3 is TGTGCCAGCAGTGACAGGGGCGAGCAGTACTTC. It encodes CASSDRGEQYF.

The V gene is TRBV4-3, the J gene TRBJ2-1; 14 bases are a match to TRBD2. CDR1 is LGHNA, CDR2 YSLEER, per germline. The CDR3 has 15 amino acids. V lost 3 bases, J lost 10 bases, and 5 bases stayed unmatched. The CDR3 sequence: CASSHGLAGGWEQFF. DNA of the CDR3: TGCGCCAGCAGCCATGGACTAGCGGGAGGATGGGAGCAGTTCTTC.

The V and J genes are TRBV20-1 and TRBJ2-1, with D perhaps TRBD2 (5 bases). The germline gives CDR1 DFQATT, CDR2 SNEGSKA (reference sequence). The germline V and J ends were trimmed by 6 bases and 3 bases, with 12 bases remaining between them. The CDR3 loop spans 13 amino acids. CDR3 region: CSANPDYYNEQFF. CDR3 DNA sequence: TGCAGTGCCAACCCCGACTACTACAATGAGCAGTTCTTC.

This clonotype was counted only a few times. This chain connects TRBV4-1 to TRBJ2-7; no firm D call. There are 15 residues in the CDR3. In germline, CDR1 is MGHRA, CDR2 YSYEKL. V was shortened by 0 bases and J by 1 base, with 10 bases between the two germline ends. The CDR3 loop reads CASSQDWLDSYEQYF. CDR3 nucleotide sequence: TGCGCCAGCAGCCAAGATTGGCTTGATTCCTACGAGCAGTACTTC.

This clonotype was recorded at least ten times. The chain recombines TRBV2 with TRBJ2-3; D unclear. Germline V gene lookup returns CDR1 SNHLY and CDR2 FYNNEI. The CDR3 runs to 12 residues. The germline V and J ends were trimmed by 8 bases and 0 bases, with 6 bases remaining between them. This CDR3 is CASWQSTDTQYF. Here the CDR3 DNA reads TGTGCCAGCTGGCAGAGCACAGATACGCAGTATTTT.